The source of this T cell receptor (beta chain) is a study of OX40 agonist ivuxolimab in advanced cancers. Turning to the study itself: Partial responses were achieved by three patients, of whom one had hepatocellular carcinoma and two had cutaneous melanoma.

Method: immunoSEQ multiplex PCR; TCRdb's copy keeps in-frame clones and lacks some. The sample carries approximately 74,000 clones, 80% to 95% recorded once. A remark on this clone: What it recognizes is unknown.

Germline V CDR1 and CDR2: SGHTA, FQGNSA. V was cut by 0 bases and J by 8 bases, with 15 bases left in between. The length of the CDR3 is 15 residues. Study observations and caveats: Certain nonresponders likewise exhibited a low normalized T-cell clonal expansion.

The sequence was collected from an adult with an advanced solid tumor such as melanoma, head and neck, liver or kidney cancer. The chain employs TRBV7-2 and TRBJ2-3; possibly TRBD2 for D (6 bases). The input for sequencing was CD4+ or CD8+ T cells sorted from blood, taken in a trial of the OX40 agonist ivuxolimab. The CDR3 DNA sequence: TGTGCCAGCAGCTTAGCCGGGAGTGACCTAGGTACGCAGTATTTT. Encoded protein: CASSLAGSDLGTQYF.